The present entry profiles one T cell receptor (beta chain) with its context. This specimen belongs to a study of blood T cell repertoires in COVID-19. Study at large: The cDNA or gDNA used as material had been derived from T cells, B-cell-depleted T cells, or PBMCs.

The CDR3 has 14 residues. The V gene's germline CDR1 is MDHEN and CDR2 SYDVKM. Between the trimmed V and J ends, which lost 11 bases and 7 bases, there was a span of 20 bases. As handled by the study authors: The assay estimated nucleated cells by amplifying reference gene primers. Only in-frame clones appear in the TCRdb table, and some are missing; sequencing was by immunoSEQ multiplex PCR. D and trimming come from the DNA, and the V and J calls and clone size come from that table. The repertoire holds about 100,000 clones, with about 86% as singletons. The chain links TRBV28 to TRBJ1-4; D is possibly TRBD1 (5 bases). Sequencing was carried out using peripheral blood. This TCR was recovered from a man older than 75 with acute or convalescent COVID-19. CDR3 DNA: TGTGCCGCCCCTGGGGCCCTTAGAATTGAAAAACTGTTTTTT. It is translated as CAAPGALRIEKLFF.